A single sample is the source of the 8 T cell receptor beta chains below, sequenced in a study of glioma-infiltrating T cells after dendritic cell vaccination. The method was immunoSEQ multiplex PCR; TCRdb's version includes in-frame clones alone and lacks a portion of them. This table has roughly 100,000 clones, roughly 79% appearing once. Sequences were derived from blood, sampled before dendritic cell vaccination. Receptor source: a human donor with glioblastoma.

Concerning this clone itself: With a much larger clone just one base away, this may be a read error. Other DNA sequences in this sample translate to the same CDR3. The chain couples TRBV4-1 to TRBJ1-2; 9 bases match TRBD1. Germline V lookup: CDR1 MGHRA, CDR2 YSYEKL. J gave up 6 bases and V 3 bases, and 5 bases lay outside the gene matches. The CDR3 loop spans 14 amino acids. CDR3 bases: TGCGCCAGCAGCCAGGAGGACAGGGGCAATGGCTACACCTTC. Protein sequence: CASSQEDRGNGYTF.

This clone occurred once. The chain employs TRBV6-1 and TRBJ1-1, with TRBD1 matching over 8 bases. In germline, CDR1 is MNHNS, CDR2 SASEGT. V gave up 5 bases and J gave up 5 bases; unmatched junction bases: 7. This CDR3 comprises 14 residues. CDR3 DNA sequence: TGTGCCAGCAGTAAGGACAGGGAACGGACTGAAGCTTTCTTT. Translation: CASSKDRERTEAFF.

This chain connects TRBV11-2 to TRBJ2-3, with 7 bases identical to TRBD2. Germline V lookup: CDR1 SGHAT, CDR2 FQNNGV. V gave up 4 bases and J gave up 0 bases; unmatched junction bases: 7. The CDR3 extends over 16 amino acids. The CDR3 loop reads CASSSGRGGSTDTQYF. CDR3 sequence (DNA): TGTGCCAGCAGCTCAGGGAGGGGCGGGAGCACAGATACGCAGTATTTT.

The CDR3 nucleotides are TGTGCCAGCAGCTTGGACCTAGCGGGGAGCACAGATACGCAGTATTTT. This codes for CASSLDLAGSTDTQYF. This chain links TRBV5-4 with TRBJ2-3, with 9 bases that match TRBD2. V dropped 0 bases and J dropped 0; count of bases not matched to a gene: 2. Germline CDR1 reads SGHNT; CDR2 reads YYREEE (reference sequence). The CDR3 has 16 residues.

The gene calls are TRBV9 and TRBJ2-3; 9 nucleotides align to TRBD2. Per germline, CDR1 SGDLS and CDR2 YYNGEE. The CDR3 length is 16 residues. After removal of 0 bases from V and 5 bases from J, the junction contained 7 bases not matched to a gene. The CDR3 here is CASSVDGSGGEDTQYF. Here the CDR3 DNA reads TGTGCCAGCAGCGTAGATGGTAGCGGGGGAGAAGATACGCAGTATTTT.

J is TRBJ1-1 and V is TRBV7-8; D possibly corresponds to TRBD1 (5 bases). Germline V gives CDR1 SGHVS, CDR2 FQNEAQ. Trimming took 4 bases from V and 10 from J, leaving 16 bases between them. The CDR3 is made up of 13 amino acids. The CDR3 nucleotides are TGTGCCAGCAGCTCACACATGGGGGGTGTAGCTTTCTTT. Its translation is CASSSHMGGVAFF.

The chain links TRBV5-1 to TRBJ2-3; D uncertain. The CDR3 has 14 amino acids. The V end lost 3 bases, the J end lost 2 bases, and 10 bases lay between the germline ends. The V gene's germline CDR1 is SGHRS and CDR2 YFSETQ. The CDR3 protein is CASSSAGLTDTQYF. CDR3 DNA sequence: TGCGCCAGCAGCTCGGCAGGCCTCACAGATACGCAGTATTTT.

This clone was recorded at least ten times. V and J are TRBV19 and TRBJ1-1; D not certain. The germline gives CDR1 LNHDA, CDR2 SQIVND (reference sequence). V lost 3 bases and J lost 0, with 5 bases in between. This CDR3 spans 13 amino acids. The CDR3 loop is CASSISVNTEAFF. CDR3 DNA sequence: TGTGCCAGTAGTATCTCAGTGAACACTGAAGCTTTCTTT.